This T cell receptor (beta chain) comes out of a study of cytomegalovirus exposure and HLA in healthy donors. Profiling relied on immunoSEQ multiplex PCR, and the TCRdb table lists in-frame clones only, not all of them. The table shows fewer than 250,000 clones, with about 82% occurring only once. Notes on the study in general: In vitro data verified a few CMV-associated chains as specific for CMV antigens.

The donors were members of the validation cohort, which comprised about 120 subjects and was separate from the first cohort of 600 to 800 subjects. For this clone: Antigen: not known.

Sequencing input: PBMCs. The sequence derives from a woman aged 18-29 years in good health and CMV-seronegative.

CDR3 DNA: TGTGCCAGCAGTTACAGCCGGACAGTTGTCAATGAGCAGTTCTTC. The encoded protein is CASSYSRTVVNEQFF. V gene TRBV6-5 combines with J gene TRBJ2-1, with D possibly TRBD1 on 6 matching bases. V was clipped by 2 bases and J by 6 bases, with 14 bases between them. Germline V CDR1 and CDR2: MNHEY, SVGAGI. The CDR3 is 15 amino acids.